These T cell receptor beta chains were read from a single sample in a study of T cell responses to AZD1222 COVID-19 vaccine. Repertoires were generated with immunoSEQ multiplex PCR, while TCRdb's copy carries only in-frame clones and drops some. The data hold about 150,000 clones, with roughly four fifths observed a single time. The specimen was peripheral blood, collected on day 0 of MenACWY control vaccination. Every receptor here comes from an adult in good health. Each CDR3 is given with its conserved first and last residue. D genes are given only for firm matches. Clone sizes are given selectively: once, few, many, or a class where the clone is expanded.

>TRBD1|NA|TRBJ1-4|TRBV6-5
TGTGCCAGCGCCCGGGACAGGGGGCGAGAAAAACTGTTTTTT
CASARDRGREKLFF
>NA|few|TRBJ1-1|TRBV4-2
TGTGCCAGCAGCCTACAGATGGGGGAGAACACTGAAGCTTTCTTT
CASSLQMGENTEAFF
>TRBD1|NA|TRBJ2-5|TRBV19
TGTGCCAGTAGTATCCCTGGGACAGCTCAAGAGACCCAGTACTTC
CASSIPGTAQETQYF
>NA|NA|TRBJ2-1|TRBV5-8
TGTGCCAGCAGCTTCAGGGGGGTAAATGAGCAGTTCTTC
CASSFRGVNEQFF
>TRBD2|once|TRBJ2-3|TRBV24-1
TGTGCCACCGGCGGGGGGACAAGCACAGATACGCAGTATTTT
CATGGGTSTDTQYF
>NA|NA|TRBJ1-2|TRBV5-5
TGTGCCAGCAGCCCCTCGTGGGCGGTGGATGGCTACACCTTC
CASSPSWAVDGYTF
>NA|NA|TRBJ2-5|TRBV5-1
TGCGCCAGCAGCCTAAACCAAGGGACCCAGTACTTC
CASSLNQGTQYF
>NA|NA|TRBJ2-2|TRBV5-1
TGCGCCAGCTCCCAGGGTGATACTTCTCCCGGGGAGCTGTTTTTT
CASSQGDTSPGELFF
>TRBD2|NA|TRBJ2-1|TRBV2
TGTGCCTTCACCGGGACTAGCGGGGATGAGCAGTTCTTC
CAFTGTSGDEQFF
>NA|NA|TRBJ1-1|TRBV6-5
TGTGCCAGCAGAGAGGGACGGCGGAACACTGAAGCTTTCTTT
CASREGRRNTEAFF
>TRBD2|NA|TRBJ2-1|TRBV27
TGTGCCAGCAGTCTCGGACTTAGCGGGGCCCAACTAAATGAGCAGTTCTTC
CASSLGLSGAQLNEQFF
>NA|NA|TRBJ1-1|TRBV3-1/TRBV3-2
TGTGCCAGCAGCCAAGATGCAGGCTTCGCTTTCTTT
CASSQDAGFAFF
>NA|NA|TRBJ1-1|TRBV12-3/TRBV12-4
TGTGCCAGCAGTTTACGGTCCGAAGCTTTCTTT
CASSLRSEAFF
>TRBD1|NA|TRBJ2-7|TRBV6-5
TGTGCCAGCAGTCAAATGGGACAGGGGGCTTACGAGCAGTACTTC
CASSQMGQGAYEQYF
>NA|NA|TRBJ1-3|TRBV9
TGTGCCAGCAGCGTGAGGCAGGTCGGAAACACCATATATTTT
CASSVRQVGNTIYF
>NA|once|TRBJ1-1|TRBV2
TGTGCCAGCAGCAAGGGTACGAACACTGAAGCTTTCTTT
CASSKGTNTEAFF
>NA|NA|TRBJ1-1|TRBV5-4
TGTGCCAGCAGCCCCCCACGACAGGCCGATTCCACTGAAGCTTTCTTT
CASSPPRQADSTEAFF
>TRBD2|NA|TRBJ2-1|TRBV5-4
TGTGCCAGCAGCCAGACTAGCGGGGGGCGAGGTGAGCAGTTCTTC
CASSQTSGGRGEQFF
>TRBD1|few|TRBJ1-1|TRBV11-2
TGTGCCAGCAGCTCAACCCCGGGACAGGGAATGGCGGACACTGAAGCTTTCTTT
CASSSTPGQGMADTEAFF
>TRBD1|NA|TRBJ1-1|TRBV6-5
TGTGCCAGCATACAGGGGGTGGTGAACACTGAAGCTTTCTTT
CASIQGVVNTEAFF
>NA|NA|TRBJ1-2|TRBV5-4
TGTGCCAGCAGCTTCGGCGGGGACGGGTATGGCTACACCTTC
CASSFGGDGYGYTF
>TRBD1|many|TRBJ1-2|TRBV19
TGTGCCAGTAGTATAGGACCCGCAGGGGGAAATGGCTACACCTTC
CASSIGPAGGNGYTF
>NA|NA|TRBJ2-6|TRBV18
TGTGCCAGCTCACCCTTTCCCGGGGGGCAATGGTCTGGGGCCAACGTCCTGACTTTC
CASSPFPGGQWSGANVLTF
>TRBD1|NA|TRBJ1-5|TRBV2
TGTGCCAGCAGTGGGACAGGGGGCGCGAGTCAGCCCCAGCATTTT
CASSGTGGASQPQHF
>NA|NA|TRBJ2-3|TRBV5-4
TGTGCCCCTACGGGGCGGGGACATTCTAGCACAGATACGCAGTATTTT
CAPTGRGHSSTDTQYF
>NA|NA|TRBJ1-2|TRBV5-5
TGTGCCAGCAGCTTTGGTTTATATGGTGGCTACACCTTC
CASSFGLYGGYTF
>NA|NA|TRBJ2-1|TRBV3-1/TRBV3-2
TGTGCCAGCAGCCATCCTTTTTCGCGGGTTAGCAATGAGCAGTTCTTC
CASSHPFSRVSNEQFF
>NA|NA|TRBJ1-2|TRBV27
TGTGCCAGCAGTGCCAATACAGGTCTTGGGGGCTACACCTTC
CASSANTGLGGYTF
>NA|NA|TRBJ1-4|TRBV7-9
TGTGCCAGCAGCTTTGGGGACGAGGGGGTTGTAAAACTGTTTTTT
CASSFGDEGVVKLFF
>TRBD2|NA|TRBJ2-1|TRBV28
TGTGCCAGCAGTTTGAGTAGCGGGGGGTACAATGAGCAGTTCTTC
CASSLSSGGYNEQFF
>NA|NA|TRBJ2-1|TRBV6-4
TGTGCCAGCAGTGACCGAGTCGGGGGGCAAAAGCAGTTCTTC
CASSDRVGGQKQFF
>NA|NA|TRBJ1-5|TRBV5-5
TGTGCCAGCAGCTTGGTAAGCGATCAGCCCCAGCATTTT
CASSLVSDQPQHF
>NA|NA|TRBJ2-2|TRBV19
TGTGCCAGTAGTATCGGACCGAACACCGGGGAGCTGTTTTTT
CASSIGPNTGELFF
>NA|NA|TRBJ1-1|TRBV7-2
TGTGCCAGCACCTTAAGGGGGGGTTGGACTGAAGCTTTCTTT
CASTLRGGWTEAFF
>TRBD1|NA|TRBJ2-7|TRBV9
TGTGCCAGCAGCCTTCGAGACAGGGTGGACGAGCAGTACTTC
CASSLRDRVDEQYF
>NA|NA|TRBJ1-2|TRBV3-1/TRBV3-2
TGTGCCAGCAGCCCGCGTGGGGGGGATGGCTACACCTTC
CASSPRGGDGYTF
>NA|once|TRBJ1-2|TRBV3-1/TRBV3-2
TGTGCCAGCAGCCAAGCAACGGAATATGGCTACACCTTC
CASSQATEYGYTF
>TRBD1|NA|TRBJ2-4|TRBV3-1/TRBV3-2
TGTGCCAGCAGCCTCCAGGGGGCCTCCAAAAACATTCAGTACTTC
CASSLQGASKNIQYF
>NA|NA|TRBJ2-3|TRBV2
TGTGCCAGCAGACCCGGGACCCTAAGCACAGATACGCAGTATTTT
CASRPGTLSTDTQYF
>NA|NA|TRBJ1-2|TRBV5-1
TGCGCCAGCAGCTCGGTCCCGACAGCTAACTATGGCTACACCTTC
CASSSVPTANYGYTF
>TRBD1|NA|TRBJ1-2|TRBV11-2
TGTGCCAGCAGCTCTCGGACAGGGGGCGGTTGGGGCTACACCTTC
CASSSRTGGGWGYTF
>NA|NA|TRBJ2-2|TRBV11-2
TGTGCCAGCAGCTTAGAACCAGGGTCCGGGGAGCTGTTTTTT
CASSLEPGSGELFF
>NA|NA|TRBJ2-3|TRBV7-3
TGTGCCAGCAGCTTAAGAGACGAAGTTGGGGATACGCAGTATTTT
CASSLRDEVGDTQYF
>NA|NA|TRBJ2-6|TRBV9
TGTGCCAGCAGCGTAGAGGGGACTGGGGCCAACGTCCTGACTTTC
CASSVEGTGANVLTF
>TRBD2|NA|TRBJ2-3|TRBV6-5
TGTGCCAGCAGGAAAAGCGGGGGGTTAACAGATACGCAGTATTTT
CASRKSGGLTDTQYF
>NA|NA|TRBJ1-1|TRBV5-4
TGTGCCAGCACCTCGGACGGGAACACTGAAGCTTTCTTT
CASTSDGNTEAFF
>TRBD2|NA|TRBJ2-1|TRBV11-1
TGTGCCAGCAGCTGGAAGGGCGGGGGGAGGTACAATGAGCAGTTCTTC
CASSWKGGGRYNEQFF
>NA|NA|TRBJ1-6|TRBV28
TGTGCCAGCAGCCCTCTCGATGGACTCCGTAATTCACCCCTCCACTTT
CASSPLDGLRNSPLHF
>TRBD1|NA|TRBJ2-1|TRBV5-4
TGTGCCAGCAGCTCCGGACAGGGGGGATACAATGAGCAGTTCTTC
CASSSGQGGYNEQFF
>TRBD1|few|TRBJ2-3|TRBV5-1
TGCGCCAGCAGCTTTGGACAGGGGGTGTTGACAGATACGCAGTATTTT
CASSFGQGVLTDTQYF
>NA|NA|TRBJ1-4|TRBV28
TGTGCCAGCAGTTTATACCCCATTGAAAAACTGTTTTTT
CASSLYPIEKLFF
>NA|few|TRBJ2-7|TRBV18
TGTGCCAGCTCAGACGGACAGACCTACGAGCAGTACTTC
CASSDGQTYEQYF
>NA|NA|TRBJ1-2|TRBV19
TGTGCCAGTAGTAGAAGAGACGCTAACTATGGCTACACCTTC
CASSRRDANYGYTF
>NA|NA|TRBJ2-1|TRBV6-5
TGTGCCAGCAGGGGGGCGCAGCTCTACAATGAGCAGTTCTTC
CASRGAQLYNEQFF
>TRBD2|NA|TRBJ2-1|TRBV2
TGTGCCAGCAGTGCCCTAGCGGGGGGGGGAAATGAGCAGTTCTTC
CASSALAGGGNEQFF
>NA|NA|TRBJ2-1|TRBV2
TGTGCCAGCAGTACGACAGACTACAATGAGCAGTTCTTC
CASSTTDYNEQFF
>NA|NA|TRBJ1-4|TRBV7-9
TGTGCCAGCAGCCTCCGAGGGCTTAATGAAAAACTGTTTTTT
CASSLRGLNEKLFF
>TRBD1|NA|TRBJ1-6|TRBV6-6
TGTGCCAGCAGTTCGACAGGGGGCGGCTCACCCCTCCACTTT
CASSSTGGGSPLHF
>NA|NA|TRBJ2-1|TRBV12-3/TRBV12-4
TGTGCCAGCACTTCACCAGGAGCGAATGAGCAGTTCTTC
CASTSPGANEQFF
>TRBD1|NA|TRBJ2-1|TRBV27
TGTGCCAGCAGTCTGTACAGGGGTAATGAGCAGTTCTTC
CASSLYRGNEQFF